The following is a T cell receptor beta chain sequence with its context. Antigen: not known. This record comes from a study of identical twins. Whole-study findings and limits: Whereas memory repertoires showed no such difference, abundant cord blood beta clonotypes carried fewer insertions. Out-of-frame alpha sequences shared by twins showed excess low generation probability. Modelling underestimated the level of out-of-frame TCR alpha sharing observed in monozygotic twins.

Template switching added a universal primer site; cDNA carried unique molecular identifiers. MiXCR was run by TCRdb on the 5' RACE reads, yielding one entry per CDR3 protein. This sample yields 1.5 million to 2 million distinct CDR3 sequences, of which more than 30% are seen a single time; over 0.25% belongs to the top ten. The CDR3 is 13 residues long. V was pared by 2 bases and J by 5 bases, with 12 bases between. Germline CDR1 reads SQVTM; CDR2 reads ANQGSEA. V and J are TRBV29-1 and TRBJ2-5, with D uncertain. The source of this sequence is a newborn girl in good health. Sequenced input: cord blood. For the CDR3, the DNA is TGCAGCGTTGAAACCACCTCTCGGGAGACCCAGTACTTC. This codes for CSVETTSRETQYF.